This TCR beta chain is from a study of human T cells and chemical hapten exposure. Study-level findings and limits: The donor cohort had alopecia, so its immune response may not match that of healthy people.

This clonotype was detected only a few times. The target antigen is unknown. Time point here: patch test 3, about 24 weeks after DPC sensitization. Stated treatment: therapeutic diphenylcyclopropenone sensitization with weekly scalp DPC. Blood sampling preceded each patch test application. TCRdb reanalysed the RACE reads using MiXCR and keeps one entry per CDR3 protein. The sample has about 190,000 distinct CDR3 sequences, approximately 26% seen once; the top ten hold around 2.5%. V was trimmed by 2 bases and J by 1 base, leaving 2 bases between them. Germline V gene sequence: CDR1 GTSNPN, CDR2 SVGIG (reference sequence). The CDR3 loop spans 11 amino acids.

The rearrangement joins TRBV30 to TRBJ1-1; D uncertain. The receptor's source is a middle-aged woman with alopecia areata. Some clones in this sample may be carry-over from other donors' samples. Here the sequenced sample was whole blood, taken in connection with sensitization to the hapten diphenylcyclopropenone (DPC). This chain's CDR3 is CAWSKNTEAFF. CDR3 bases: TGTGCCTGGAGTAAGAACACTGAAGCTTTCTTT.